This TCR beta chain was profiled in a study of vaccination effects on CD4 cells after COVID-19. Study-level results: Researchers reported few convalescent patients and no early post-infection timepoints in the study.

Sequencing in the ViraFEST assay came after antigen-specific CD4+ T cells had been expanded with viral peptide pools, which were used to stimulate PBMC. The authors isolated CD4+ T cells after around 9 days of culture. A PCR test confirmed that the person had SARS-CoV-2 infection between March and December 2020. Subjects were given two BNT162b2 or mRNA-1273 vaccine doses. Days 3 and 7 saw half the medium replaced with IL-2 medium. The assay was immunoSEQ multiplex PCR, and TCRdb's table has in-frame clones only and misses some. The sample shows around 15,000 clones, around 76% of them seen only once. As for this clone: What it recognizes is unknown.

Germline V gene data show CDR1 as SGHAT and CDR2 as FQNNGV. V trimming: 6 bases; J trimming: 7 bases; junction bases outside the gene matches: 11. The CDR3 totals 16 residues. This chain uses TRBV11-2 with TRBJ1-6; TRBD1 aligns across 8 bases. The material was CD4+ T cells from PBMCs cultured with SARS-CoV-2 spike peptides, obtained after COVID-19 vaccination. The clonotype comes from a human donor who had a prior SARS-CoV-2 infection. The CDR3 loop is CASREWTGRRNSPLHF. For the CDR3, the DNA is TGTGCCAGCAGGGAGTGGACAGGGCGAAGGAATTCACCCCTCCACTTT.